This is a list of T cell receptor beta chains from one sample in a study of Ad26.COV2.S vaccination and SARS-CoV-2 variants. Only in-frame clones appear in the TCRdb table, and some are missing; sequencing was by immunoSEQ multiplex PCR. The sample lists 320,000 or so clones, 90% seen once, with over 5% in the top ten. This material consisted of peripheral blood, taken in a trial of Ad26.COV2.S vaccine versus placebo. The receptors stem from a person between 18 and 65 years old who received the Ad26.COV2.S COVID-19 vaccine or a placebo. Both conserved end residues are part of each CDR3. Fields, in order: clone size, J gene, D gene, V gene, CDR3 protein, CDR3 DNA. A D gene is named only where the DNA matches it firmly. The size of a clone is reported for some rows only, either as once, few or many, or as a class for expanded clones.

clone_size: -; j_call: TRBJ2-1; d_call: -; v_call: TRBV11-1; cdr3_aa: CASSFAGSSTYNEQFF; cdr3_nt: TGTGCCAGCAGCTTCGCAGGGAGCAGCACCTACAATGAGCAGTTCTTC
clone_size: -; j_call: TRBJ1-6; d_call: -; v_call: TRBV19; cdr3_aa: CASSMGGEGNSPLHF; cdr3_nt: TGTGCCAGTAGTATGGGGGGAGAAGGTAATTCACCCCTCCACTTT
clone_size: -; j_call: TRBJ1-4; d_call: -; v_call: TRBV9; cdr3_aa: CASSDPQQGIYEKLFF; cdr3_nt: TGTGCCAGCAGCGACCCACAACAGGGTATATATGAAAAACTGTTTTTT
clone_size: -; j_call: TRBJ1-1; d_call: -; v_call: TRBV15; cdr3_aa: CATSRDYLRADMNTEAFF; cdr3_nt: TGTGCCACCAGCAGAGATTACCTCCGGGCTGATATGAACACTGAAGCTTTCTTT
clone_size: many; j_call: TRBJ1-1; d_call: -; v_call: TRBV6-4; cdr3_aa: CASSEGANTEAFF; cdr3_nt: TGTGCCAGCAGTGAGGGGGCGAACACTGAAGCTTTCTTT
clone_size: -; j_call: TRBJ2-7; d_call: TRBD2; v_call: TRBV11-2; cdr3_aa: CASIASGAAYEQYF; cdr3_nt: TGTGCCAGCATTGCGAGCGGGGCCGCCTACGAGCAGTACTTC
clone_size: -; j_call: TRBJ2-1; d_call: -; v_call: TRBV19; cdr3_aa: CASKGPGTYNEQFF; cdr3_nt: TGTGCCAGTAAAGGTCCGGGGACCTACAATGAGCAGTTCTTC
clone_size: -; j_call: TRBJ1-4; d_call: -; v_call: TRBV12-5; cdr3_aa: CATNLSTNEKLFF; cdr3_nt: TGTGCTACAAACTTATCAACTAATGAAAAACTGTTTTTT
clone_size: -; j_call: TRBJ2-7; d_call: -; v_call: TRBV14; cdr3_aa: CASSLHPVGEQYF; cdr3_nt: TGTGCCAGCAGCCTCCACCCGGTAGGCGAGCAGTACTTC
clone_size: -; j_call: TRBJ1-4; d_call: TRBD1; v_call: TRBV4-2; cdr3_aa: CAIQGQTTTNEKLFF; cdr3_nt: TGTGCCATCCAGGGACAGACGACAACTAATGAAAAACTGTTTTTT
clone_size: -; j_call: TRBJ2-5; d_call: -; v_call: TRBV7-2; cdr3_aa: CASSLRRETQYF; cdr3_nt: TGTGCCAGCAGCTTAAGGAGGGAGACCCAGTACTTC
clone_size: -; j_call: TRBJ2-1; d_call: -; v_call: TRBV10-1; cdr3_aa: CASSRGSSSYNEQFF; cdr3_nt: TGCGCCAGCAGTCGGGGCTCGAGCTCCTACAATGAGCAGTTCTTC
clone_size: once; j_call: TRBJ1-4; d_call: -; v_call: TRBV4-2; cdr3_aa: CASSASGGTDKGGEKLFF; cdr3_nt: TGTGCCAGCAGCGCCAGCGGGGGAACGGATAAAGGGGGTGAAAAACTGTTTTTT
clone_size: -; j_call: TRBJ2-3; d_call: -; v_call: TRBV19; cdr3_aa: CASSIAQEKDTQYF; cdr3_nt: TGTGCCAGTAGTATAGCACAGGAGAAGGATACGCAGTATTTT
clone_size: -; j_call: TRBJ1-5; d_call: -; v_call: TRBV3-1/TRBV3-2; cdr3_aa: CASSHGGNQPQHF; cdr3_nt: TGTGCCAGCAGCCACGGCGGCAATCAGCCCCAGCATTTT
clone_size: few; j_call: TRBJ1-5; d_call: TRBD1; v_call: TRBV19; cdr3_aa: CASSPGDRGLQPQHF; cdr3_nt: TGTGCCAGTAGTCCGGGGGACAGGGGGCTTCAGCCCCAGCATTTT
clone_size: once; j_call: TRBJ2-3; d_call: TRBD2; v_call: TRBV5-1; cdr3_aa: CASSPGTRSDTQYF; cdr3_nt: TGCGCCAGCAGCCCGGGGACTAGGTCAGATACGCAGTATTTT
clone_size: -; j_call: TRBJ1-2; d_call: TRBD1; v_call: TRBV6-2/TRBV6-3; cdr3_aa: CASSSGTGGNYGYTF; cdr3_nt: TGTGCCAGCAGCTCCGGGACAGGGGGCAACTATGGCTACACCTTC
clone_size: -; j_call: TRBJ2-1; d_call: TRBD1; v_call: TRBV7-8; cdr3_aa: CASSSAFGTGVNREQFF; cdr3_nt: TGTGCCAGCAGCTCCGCTTTCGGGACAGGGGTCAATAGGGAGCAGTTCTTC
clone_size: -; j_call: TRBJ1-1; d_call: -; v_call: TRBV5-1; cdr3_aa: CASSLATDPNTEAFF; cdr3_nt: TGCGCCAGCAGCTTGGCTACAGACCCGAACACTGAAGCTTTCTTT
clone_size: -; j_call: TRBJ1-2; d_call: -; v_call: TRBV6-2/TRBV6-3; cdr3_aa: CASSLGALYGYTF; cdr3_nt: TGTGCCAGCAGCCTAGGGGCCCTCTATGGCTACACCTTC
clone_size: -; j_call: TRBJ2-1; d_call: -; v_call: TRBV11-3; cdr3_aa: CASSPLGHRSTGSYNEQFF; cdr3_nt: TGTGCCAGCAGCCCCCTGGGACACAGATCCACGGGCTCCTACAATGAGCAGTTCTTC
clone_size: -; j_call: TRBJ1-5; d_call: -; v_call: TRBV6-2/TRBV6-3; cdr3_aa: CASSYSNFVINQPQHF; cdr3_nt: TGTGCCAGCAGTTACTCGAATTTCGTGATCAATCAGCCCCAGCATTTT
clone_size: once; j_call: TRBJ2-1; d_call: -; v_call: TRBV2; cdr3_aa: CASSVDLKGNNEQFF; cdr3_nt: TGTGCCAGCAGTGTCGACCTAAAAGGGAACAATGAGCAGTTCTTC
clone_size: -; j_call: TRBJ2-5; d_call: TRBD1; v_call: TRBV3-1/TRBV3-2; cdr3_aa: CASSHRSGGETQYF; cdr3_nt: TGTGCCAGCAGCCACCGATCAGGGGGAGAGACCCAGTACTTC
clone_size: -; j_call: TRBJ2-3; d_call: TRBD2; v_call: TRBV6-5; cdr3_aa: CASSYSGGVTDTQYF; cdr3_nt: TGTGCCAGCAGTTACTCTGGGGGGGTGACAGATACGCAGTATTTT
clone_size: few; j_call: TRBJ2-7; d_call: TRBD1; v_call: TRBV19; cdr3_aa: CASSIGQGGEQYF; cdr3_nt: TGTGCCAGTAGTATAGGACAGGGTGGCGAGCAGTACTTC
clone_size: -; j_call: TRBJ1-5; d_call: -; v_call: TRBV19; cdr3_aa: CASSIVRSTGGNQPQHF; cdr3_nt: TGTGCCAGTAGTATAGTTCGGTCCACGGGAGGCAATCAGCCCCAGCATTTT
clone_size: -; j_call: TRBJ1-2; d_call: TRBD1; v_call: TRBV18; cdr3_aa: CASSPRDRRNYGYTF; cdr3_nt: TGTGCCAGCTCACCCAGGGACAGACGAAACTATGGCTACACCTTC
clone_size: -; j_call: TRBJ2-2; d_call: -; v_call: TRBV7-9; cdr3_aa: CASSQGGTDPGELFF; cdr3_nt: TGTGCCAGCAGTCAGGGAGGGACAGACCCCGGGGAGCTGTTTTTT
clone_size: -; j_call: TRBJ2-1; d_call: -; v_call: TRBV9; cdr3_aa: CASSVTNEQFF; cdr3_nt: TGTGCCAGCAGCGTAACGAATGAGCAGTTCTTC
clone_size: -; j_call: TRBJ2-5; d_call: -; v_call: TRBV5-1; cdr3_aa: CASSLGLEETQYF; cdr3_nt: TGCGCCAGCAGCTTGGGGCTCGAAGAGACCCAGTACTTC
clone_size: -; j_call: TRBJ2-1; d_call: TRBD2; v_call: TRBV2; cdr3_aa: CASSERKAGPLYNEQFF; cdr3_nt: TGTGCCAGCAGTGAAAGGAAAGCGGGACCACTTTACAATGAGCAGTTCTTC
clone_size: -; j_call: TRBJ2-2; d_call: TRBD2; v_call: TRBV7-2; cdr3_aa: CASSLRPSGNTGELFF; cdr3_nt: TGTGCCAGCAGCTTAAGGCCTAGCGGAAACACCGGGGAGCTGTTTTTT
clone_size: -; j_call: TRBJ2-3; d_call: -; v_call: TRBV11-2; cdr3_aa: CASRPAGDGNTQYF; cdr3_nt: TGTGCCAGCCGGCCGGCTGGAGACGGAAATACGCAGTATTTT
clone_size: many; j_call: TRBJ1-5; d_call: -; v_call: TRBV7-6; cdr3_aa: CASSSGPVSSNQPQHF; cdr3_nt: TGTGCCAGCAGCTCAGGCCCGGTTAGCAGCAATCAGCCCCAGCATTTT
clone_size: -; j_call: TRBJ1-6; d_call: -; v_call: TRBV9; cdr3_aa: CASSERGLNSPLHF; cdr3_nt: TGTGCCAGCAGCGAACGGGGTCTAAATTCACCCCTCCACTTT
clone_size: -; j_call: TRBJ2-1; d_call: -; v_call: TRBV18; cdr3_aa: CASSSQGYEQFF; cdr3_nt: TGTGCCAGCTCATCACAGGGCTATGAGCAGTTCTTC
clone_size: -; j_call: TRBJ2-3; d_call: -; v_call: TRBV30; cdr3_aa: CAWSNGGLQYF; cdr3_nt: TGTGCCTGGAGTAACGGGGGACTGCAGTATTTT
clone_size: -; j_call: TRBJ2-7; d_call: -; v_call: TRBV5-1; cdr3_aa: CASSLQPASLPDEQYF; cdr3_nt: TGCGCCAGCAGCTTGCAACCCGCCAGCCTCCCCGACGAGCAGTACTTC
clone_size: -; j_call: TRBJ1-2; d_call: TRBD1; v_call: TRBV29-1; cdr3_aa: CSAADRDNYGYTF; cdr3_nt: TGCAGCGCCGCCGACAGGGATAACTATGGCTACACCTTC
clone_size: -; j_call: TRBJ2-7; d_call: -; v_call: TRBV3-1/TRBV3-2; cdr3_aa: CASSQSPRYEQYF; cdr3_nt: TGTGCCAGCAGCCAGTCCCCCCGGTACGAGCAGTACTTC
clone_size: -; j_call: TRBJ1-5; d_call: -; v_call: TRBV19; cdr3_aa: CASWSGGIVGYQPQHF; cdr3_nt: TGTGCCAGTTGGTCGGGGGGGATAGTAGGTTATCAGCCCCAGCATTTT
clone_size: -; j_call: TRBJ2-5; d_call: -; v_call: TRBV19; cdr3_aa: CASSDQEGETQYF; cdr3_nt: TGTGCCAGTAGTGACCAAGAAGGAGAGACCCAGTACTTC
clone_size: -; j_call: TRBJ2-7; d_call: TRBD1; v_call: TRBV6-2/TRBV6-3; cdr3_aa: CASSWGQGGGYEQYF; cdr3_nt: TGTGCCAGCAGTTGGGGACAGGGAGGGGGCTACGAGCAGTACTTC
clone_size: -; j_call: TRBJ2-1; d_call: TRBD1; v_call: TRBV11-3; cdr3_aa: CASSPDRPGDEQFF; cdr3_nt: TGTGCCAGCAGCCCGGACAGGCCAGGCGATGAGCAGTTCTTC
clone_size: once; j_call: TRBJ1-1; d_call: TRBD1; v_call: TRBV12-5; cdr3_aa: CASGLGQGADTRAFF; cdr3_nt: TGTGCTAGTGGTTTAGGACAGGGGGCTGATACTAGGGCTTTCTTT
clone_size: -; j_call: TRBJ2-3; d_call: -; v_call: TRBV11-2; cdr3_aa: CASSPPEDADTQYF; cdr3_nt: TGTGCCAGCAGCCCCCCAGAGGATGCAGATACGCAGTATTTT
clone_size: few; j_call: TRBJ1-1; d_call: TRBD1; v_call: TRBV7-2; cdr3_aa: CAVEGGPVMTEAFF; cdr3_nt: TGTGCCGTCGAAGGGGGCCCGGTAATGACTGAAGCTTTCTTT
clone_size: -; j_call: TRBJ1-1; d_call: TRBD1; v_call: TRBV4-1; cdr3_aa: CASSQEDRTGRWDTEAFF; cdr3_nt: TGCGCCAGCAGCCAAGAAGATAGGACAGGGAGGTGGGACACTGAAGCTTTCTTT
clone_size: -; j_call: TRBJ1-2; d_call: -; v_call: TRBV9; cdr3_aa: CASSVGLGGPDGYTF; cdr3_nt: TGTGCCAGCAGCGTAGGATTAGGGGGACCTGATGGCTACACCTTC
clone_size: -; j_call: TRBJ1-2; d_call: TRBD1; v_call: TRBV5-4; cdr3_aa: CASSLDTGGDYGYTF; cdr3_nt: TGTGCCAGCAGCTTGGATACAGGGGGTGACTATGGCTACACCTTC
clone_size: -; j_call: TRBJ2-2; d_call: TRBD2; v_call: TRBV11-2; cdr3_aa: CASSSLAPRGAGELFF; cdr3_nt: TGTGCCAGCAGCTCACTAGCGCCCAGAGGTGCCGGGGAGCTGTTTTTT